This T cell receptor (beta chain) was obtained from a study of blood T cell repertoires in COVID-19. The data were produced by immunoSEQ multiplex PCR, yet TCRdb's version contains in-frame clones alone and is incomplete. The sample shows about 670,000 clones, just under 90% of them seen only once. Germline V CDR1 and CDR2: KGHSH, LQKENI. Trimming removed 1 base at V and 2 bases at J, with 5 bases between. The CDR3 length is 13 residues. Concerning this clone itself: Other DNA sequences within the sample encode an identical CDR3.

The rearrangement links TRBV18 to TRBJ2-5; D remains ambiguous. The TCR sequence derives from a young woman with acute or convalescent COVID-19. The sample was peripheral blood. CDR3 region: CASSPRQQETQYF. The CDR3, as DNA: TGTGCCAGCTCACCACGGCAGCAAGAGACCCAGTACTTC.